A selection of T cell receptor beta chains follows, all from one sample in a study of CD8 T cells in ankylosing spondylitis. From the 5' RACE reads, TCRdb called clonotypes with MiXCR, one entry per CDR3 protein. The sample yields around 140,000 distinct CDR3 sequences, more than 15% seen once. The specimen was blood, either unsorted or a sorted T cell fraction (not recorded which). The receptors were gathered from a male donor with ankylosing spondylitis. The CDR3 runs from the conserved cysteine through the conserved F or W. Each record gives: V gene, CDR3 length, clone size, J gene, D gene, CDR3 DNA, CDR3 protein. A D gene is named only where the DNA matches it firmly. The size of a clone is reported for some rows only, either as once, few or many, or as a class for expanded clones.

TRBV7-9	16	many	TRBJ2-1	TRBD2	TGTGCCAGCAGCTTCCCGACTAGCGGGACCACATATGAGCAGTTCTTC	CASSFPTSGTTYEQFF
TRBV29-1	16	many	TRBJ2-1	NA	TGCAGCGTTGAAGGATTGGGCCGACGCACGAGCAATGAGCAGTTCTTC	CSVEGLGRRTSNEQFF
TRBV10-3	15	NA	TRBJ2-3	NA	TGTGCCATCAGTGAGCTTAGCGGTAGCACAGATACGCAGTATTTT	CAISELSGSTDTQYF
TRBV7-9	13	few	TRBJ2-5	NA	TGTGCCAGCAGCTTCAAGGATGTGGAGACCCAGTACTTC	CASSFKDVETQYF
TRBV11-2	16	few	TRBJ2-1	NA	TGTGCCAGCAGCTTAGACCCCGGGACATCGGGCAATGAGCAGTTCTTC	CASSLDPGTSGNEQFF
TRBV19	15	NA	TRBJ1-2	NA	TGTGCCAGTAGTACAACAGAGGAGCTTCTACGGGGCTACACCTTC	CASSTTEELLRGYTF
TRBV6-5	15	few	TRBJ1-1	NA	TGTGCCAGCAGTTACTCCGGGGCGACGAACACTGAAGCTTTCTTT	CASSYSGATNTEAFF
TRBV2	18	NA	TRBJ2-3	TRBD1	TGTGCCAGCAGGGACAGGGGGCCTCGATTCCCCCACACAGATACGCAGTATTTT	CASRDRGPRFPHTDTQYF
TRBV7-6	15	few	TRBJ2-1	TRBD2	TGTGCCAGCAGCTTAAATCTAGCGGCCTACAATGAGCAGTTCTTC	CASSLNLAAYNEQFF
TRBV7-6	14	NA	TRBJ2-1	TRBD2	TGTGCCAGCAGCTTAGTGGTTAGCGGGAGTCTTCAGTTCTTC	CASSLVVSGSLQFF
TRBV4-1	14	few	TRBJ2-7	TRBD1	TGCGCCAGCAGCCAGGACAGGGTCTCCTACGAGCAGTACTTC	CASSQDRVSYEQYF
TRBV27	15	NA	TRBJ2-2	NA	TGTGCCAGCAGTTTCCGAGGAACGAACACCGGGGAGCTGTTTTTT	CASSFRGTNTGELFF
TRBV7-9	13	NA	TRBJ2-7	NA	TGTGCCAGCAGCTTAGCGGTTAGCAGCGGTGAATACTTC	CASSLAVSSGEYF
TRBV12-3/TRBV12-4	16	many	TRBJ2-7	TRBD2	TGTGCCAGCAGGCCACATCTAGCGGGAGGCCCCTACGAGCAGTACTTC	CASRPHLAGGPYEQYF
TRBV5-6	15	NA	TRBJ2-4	TRBD2	TGTGCCAGCAGCTCGGGGGGAGGTTTTCAGGGCATTCAGTACTTC	CASSSGGGFQGIQYF
TRBV7-9	16	NA	TRBJ2-5	TRBD2	TGTGCCAGCAGCACCTTAGCGGGAGGGTATCCGCGGACCCAGTACTTC	CASSTLAGGYPRTQYF
TRBV29-1	15	many	TRBJ2-7	NA	TGCAGCGTTGAAGATCTTACCGGGACCTACTACGAGCAGTACTTC	CSVEDLTGTYYEQYF
TRBV20-1	17	NA	TRBJ2-5	NA	TGCAGTGCTAGAGCCCAGGGCGAGGGGGACCCACAAGAGACCCAGTACTTC	CSARAQGEGDPQETQYF
TRBV27	13	few	TRBJ2-7	NA	TGTGCCAGCAGTTACGGGACCTGGGGGGAGCAGTACTTC	CASSYGTWGEQYF
TRBV4-3	17	few	TRBJ2-1	TRBD2	TGCGCCAGCAGCCAAGACCCTACTAGCGGGAAGGACAATGAGCAGTTCTTC	CASSQDPTSGKDNEQFF
TRBV9	12	NA	TRBJ2-3	NA	TGTGCCAGCAGCACTGGGACCCACGAGAAGTATTTT	CASSTGTHEKYF
TRBV4-1	13	few	TRBJ1-1	NA	TGCGCCAGCAGCCAAATTGGGTCGACTGAAGCTTTCTTT	CASSQIGSTEAFF
TRBV7-8	15	many	TRBJ2-1	TRBD1	TGTGCCAGTTTCTTTTCCCGGGACAGGACAAATGAGCAGTTCTTC	CASFFSRDRTNEQFF
TRBV24-1	15	NA	TRBJ1-1	NA	TGTGCCACCAGGAGCGTCTGTGCTCTGAACACTGAAGCTTTCTTT	CATRSVCALNTEAFF
TRBV29-1	14	few	TRBJ2-3	NA	TGCAGCGTTGAAGAGAACAGGATGGGAGATACGCAGTATTTT	CSVEENRMGDTQYF
TRBV12-3/TRBV12-4	13	many	TRBJ2-5	NA	TGTGCCAGTACCTCGTGGCTACAAGAGACCCAGTACTTC	CASTSWLQETQYF
TRBV28	16	NA	TRBJ2-5	NA	TGTGCCAGCAACCCCACGACCCGATGGTGGCATGAGACCCAGTACTTC	CASNPTTRWWHETQYF
TRBV5-1	13	NA	TRBJ2-7	NA	TGCGCCAGCAGCTTCGGGGTCGCCTACGAGCAGTACTTC	CASSFGVAYEQYF
TRBV27	15	many	TRBJ2-7	NA	TGTGCCAGCAGTTCCCCCTTGGACTACCCCTACGAGCAGTACTTC	CASSSPLDYPYEQYF
TRBV12-3/TRBV12-4	15	many	TRBJ2-7	TRBD2	TGTGCCAGCAGTTTAACAGTGGGAGGGCCCTCCGAGCAGTACTTC	CASSLTVGGPSEQYF
TRBV12-3/TRBV12-4	16	few	TRBJ2-3	NA	TGTGCCAGCAGTTGGCGGGACAGAGCTAGCACAGATACGCAGTATTTT	CASSWRDRASTDTQYF
TRBV7-6	16	few	TRBJ1-6	NA	TGTGCCAGCAGCTTAGGTCTCGGGGCCTATAATTCACCCCTCCACTTT	CASSLGLGAYNSPLHF
TRBV10-3	17	NA	TRBJ2-1	TRBD2	TGTGCCATCAGTGAATTCAGGTGGCGGGAGTCGGTGAATGAGCAGTTCTTC	CAISEFRWRESVNEQFF
TRBV5-1	14	NA	TRBJ1-1	NA	TGCGCCAGCAGCGCCTACAGGACTACCACTGAAGCTTTCTTT	CASSAYRTTTEAFF
TRBV6-1	16	NA	TRBJ2-1	TRBD2	TGTGCCAGCAGTGAAGCGGAGACTAGCGGGAGTTATGAGCAGTTCTTC	CASSEAETSGSYEQFF
TRBV6-5	15	few	TRBJ2-7	TRBD1	TGTGCCAGCAGTTACGCGGGACAGGTGATTTACGAGCAGTACTTC	CASSYAGQVIYEQYF
TRBV27	14	NA	TRBJ2-7	NA	TGTGCCAGCAGTCCCTCTACCAGCTCCTACGAGCAGTACTTC	CASSPSTSSYEQYF
TRBV20-1	14	NA	TRBJ2-1	TRBD2	TGCAGTGCTAGAGACACTAGCGCCTACAATGAGCAGTTCTTC	CSARDTSAYNEQFF
TRBV2	15	many	TRBJ2-1	NA	TGTGCCAGCAGTGAAGGGATAGGGGGAGGCTATGAGCAGTTCTTC	CASSEGIGGGYEQFF
TRBV24-1	14	many	TRBJ2-7	NA	TGTGCCACCAGTGATTTGGGAGCGGAGAGCGAGCAGTACTTC	CATSDLGAESEQYF
TRBV12-3/TRBV12-4	14	NA	TRBJ2-5	TRBD2	TGTGCCAGCAGTTTGGGGGAGGGCCCTGAGACCCAGTACTTC	CASSLGEGPETQYF
TRBV29-1	14	NA	TRBJ2-2	NA	TGCAGCGTTGAAGATCGGGGACAAATCGGGGAGCTGTTTTTT	CSVEDRGQIGELFF
TRBV20-1	19	many	TRBJ2-1	TRBD2	TGCAGTGCTAGAGATCTGATTAGCGGGAGGGGTCTACATAACAATGAGCAGTTCTTC	CSARDLISGRGLHNNEQFF
TRBV11-1	17	NA	TRBJ2-7	TRBD1	TGTGCCAGCAGCTTAAAAGCCGGGACAGCTCTTGACTACGAGCAGTACTTC	CASSLKAGTALDYEQYF
TRBV5-1	14	few	TRBJ2-7	NA	TGCGCCAGCAGCTTGAGTCTAGGGGACAACGAGCAGTACTTC	CASSLSLGDNEQYF
TRBV5-4	13	NA	TRBJ1-1	NA	TGTGCCAGCAGGCCTACAGGGAACACTGAAGCTTTCTTT	CASRPTGNTEAFF
TRBV21-1	17	NA	TRBJ2-7	NA	TGTGCCAGCAGCAAAGACCCGACGCGCTACACCCCCCACGAGCAGTACTTC	CASSKDPTRYTPHEQYF
TRBV3-1	15	NA	TRBJ2-3	TRBD2	TGTGCCAGCAGCCAAGGACTAGCTCGTTTAGATACGCAGTATTTT	CASSQGLARLDTQYF
TRBV9	15	NA	TRBJ1-4	TRBD1	TGTGCCAGCAGCGCACACAGGGGCCAGTGGGAAAAACTGTTTTTT	CASSAHRGQWEKLFF
TRBV7-8	15	NA	TRBJ2-7	NA	TGTGCCAGCAGCCCACCTGTGGGAGCCTCCTACGAGCAGTACTTC	CASSPPVGASYEQYF
TRBV12-3/TRBV12-4	12	many	TRBJ2-7	NA	TGTGCCAGCAGTTTAGGGCTTAACGAGCAGTACTTC	CASSLGLNEQYF
TRBV10-1	12	NA	TRBJ1-1	TRBD1	TGCGCCAGCGGCGACAGGGGGACTGAAGCTTTCTTT	CASGDRGTEAFF
TRBV25-1	13	few	TRBJ1-1	TRBD1	TGTGCCAGCAGCAGGGGGGTAAACACTGAAGCTTTCTTT	CASSRGVNTEAFF
TRBV6-1	14	few	TRBJ1-1	TRBD1	TGTGCCAGCACCTTCGGACAGGGAGAAACTGAAGCTTTCTTT	CASTFGQGETEAFF
TRBV27	14	NA	TRBJ1-4	TRBD1	TGTGCCAGCAGTTTACGCACAGGGGTGGGAAAACTGTTTTTT	CASSLRTGVGKLFF
TRBV12-3/TRBV12-4	14	few	TRBJ2-7	NA	TGTGCCAGCAAGACCGGGACGGGCTCCTACGAGCAGTACTTC	CASKTGTGSYEQYF
TRBV7-9	15	NA	TRBJ2-1	NA	TGTGCCAGCAGCCCAAGACAGGTTACCGACAATGAGCAGTTCTTC	CASSPRQVTDNEQFF
TRBV4-3	13	many	TRBJ2-7	NA	TGCGCCAGCAGCCAAGTTCCGGGGTACGAGCAGTACTTC	CASSQVPGYEQYF
TRBV28	15	NA	TRBJ2-3	NA	TGTGCCAGCAGTCAGAGATTGGGGAACACAGATACGCAGTATTTT	CASSQRLGNTDTQYF
TRBV4-2	15	NA	TRBJ2-1	NA	TGTGCCAGCAGCCAAGATATTGAGGTAACCTATGAGCAGTTCTTC	CASSQDIEVTYEQFF